This T cell receptor (beta chain) is drawn from a study of T cells in Graves' hyperthyroidism and ophthalmopathy. Germline V gene data show CDR1 as SEHNR and CDR2 as FQNEAQ (reference sequence). V trimming: 1 base; J trimming: 2 bases; junction bases outside the gene matches: 5. The CDR3 is made up of 15 amino acids. What was amplified from RNA transcripts were TCR beta CDR3 regions. TCR CDR3 underwent first-round RT-PCR with the HTBI primer set. TCRdb fed the multiplex PCR reads into MiXCR, producing one record per CDR3 protein. This repertoire shows about 330,000 distinct CDR3 sequences, roughly an eighth found once; its top ten account for 30% to 40%. Ophthalmopathy patients had moderate-to-severe active disease, CAS ≥3, NOSPECS ≥4, and disease duration under 3 months. Lactation, pregnancy, other autoimmune disease or uncontrolled infection excluded patients. Thyroid ultrasound, orbital computed tomography, clinical symptoms, and serum thyroxine and TRAb underpinned diagnoses. Isolation of PBMCs was performed on around 9.4 ml fresh peripheral blood.

This clonotype was counted only a few times. The receptor's source is a woman aged 40 to 50 with Graves' ophthalmopathy. The material sequenced was blood. The chain carries TRBV7-9 and TRBJ2-7; 7 nucleotides line up with TRBD2. The chain's CDR3 is CASSLDVGRAYEQYF. In DNA form, the CDR3 reads TGTGCCAGCAGCTTAGATGTAGGGAGGGCCTACGAGCAGTACTTC.